The present T cell receptor (beta chain) was sequenced within a study of blood T cell repertoires in COVID-19. Libraries were prepared by immunoSEQ multiplex PCR; TCRdb keeps only in-frame clonotypes and omits some of them. Of about 400,000 clones listed, approximately 86% are singletons. This CDR3 spans 12 amino acids. The V end lost 3 bases, the J end lost 9 bases, and 10 bases lay between the germline ends. Sequenced: PBMCs or T cells enriched from blood (not recorded which). The origin of this receptor is a woman in her thirties or forties with acute COVID-19. The chain employs TRBV12-3 or TRBV12-4 and TRBJ2-3, with a possible D match to TRBD1 (5 bases). CDR3 protein: CASSLTDRTQYF. The CDR3 region has the DNA TGTGCCAGCAGTTTGACAGATCGGACGCAGTATTTT.